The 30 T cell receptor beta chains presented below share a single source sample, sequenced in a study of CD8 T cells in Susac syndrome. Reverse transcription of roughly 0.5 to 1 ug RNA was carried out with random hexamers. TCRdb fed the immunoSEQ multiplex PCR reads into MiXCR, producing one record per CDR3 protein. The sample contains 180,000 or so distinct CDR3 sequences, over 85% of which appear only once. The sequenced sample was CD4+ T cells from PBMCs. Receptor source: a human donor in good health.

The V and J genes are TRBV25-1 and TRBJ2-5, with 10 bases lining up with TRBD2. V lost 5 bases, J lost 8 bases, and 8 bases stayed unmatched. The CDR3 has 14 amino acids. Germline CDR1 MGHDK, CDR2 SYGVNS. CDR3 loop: CASSLLAGAGTQYF. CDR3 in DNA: TGTGCCAGCAGTCTTCTAGCGGGAGCGGGAACCCAGTACTTC.

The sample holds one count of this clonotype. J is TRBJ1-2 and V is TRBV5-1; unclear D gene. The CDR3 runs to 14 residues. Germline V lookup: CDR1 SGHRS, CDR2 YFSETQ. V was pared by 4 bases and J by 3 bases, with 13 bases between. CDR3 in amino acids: CASSAGIGYYGYTF. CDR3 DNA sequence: TGCGCCAGCAGCGCCGGGATCGGTTACTATGGCTACACCTTC. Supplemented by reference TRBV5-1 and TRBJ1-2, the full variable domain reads KAGVTQTPRYLIKTRGQQVTLSCSPISGHRSVSWYQQTPGQGLQFLFEYFSETQRNKGNFPGRFSGRQFSNSRSEMNVSTLELGDSALYLCASSAGIGYYGYTFGSGTRLTVV.

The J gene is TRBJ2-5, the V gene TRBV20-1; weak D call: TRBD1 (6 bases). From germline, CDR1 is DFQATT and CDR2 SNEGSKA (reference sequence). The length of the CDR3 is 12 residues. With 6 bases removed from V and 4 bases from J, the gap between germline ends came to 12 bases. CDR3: CSAPTGRETQYF. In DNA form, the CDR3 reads TGCAGTGCGCCGACAGGTCGAGAGACCCAGTACTTC.

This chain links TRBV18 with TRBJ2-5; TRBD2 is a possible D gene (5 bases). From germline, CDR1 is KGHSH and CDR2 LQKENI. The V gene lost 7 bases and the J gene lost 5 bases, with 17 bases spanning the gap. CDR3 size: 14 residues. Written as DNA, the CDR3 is TGTGCCAGCTTCGACTCCCTAGGCGGGGAGACCCAGTACTTC. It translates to CASFDSLGGETQYF.

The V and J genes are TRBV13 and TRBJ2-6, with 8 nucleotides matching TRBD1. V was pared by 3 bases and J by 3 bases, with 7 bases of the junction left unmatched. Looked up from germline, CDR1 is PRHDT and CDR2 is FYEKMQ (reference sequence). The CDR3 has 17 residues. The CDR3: CASSFQQGAVGANVLTF. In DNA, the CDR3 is TGTGCCAGCAGCTTTCAGCAGGGGGCGGTTGGGGCCAACGTCCTGACTTTC.

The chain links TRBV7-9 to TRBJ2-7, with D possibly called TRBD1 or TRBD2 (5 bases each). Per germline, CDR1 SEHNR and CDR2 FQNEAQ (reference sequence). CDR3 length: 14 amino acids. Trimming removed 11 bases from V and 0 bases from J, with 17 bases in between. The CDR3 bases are TGTGCCGGGGGACCGGCTACTAGCTCCTACGAGCAGTACTTC. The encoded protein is CAGGPATSSYEQYF.

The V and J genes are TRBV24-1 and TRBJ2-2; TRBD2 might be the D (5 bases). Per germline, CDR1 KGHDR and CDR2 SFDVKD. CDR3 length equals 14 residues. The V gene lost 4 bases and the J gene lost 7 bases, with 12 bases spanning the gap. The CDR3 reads CATSEPREGGELFF. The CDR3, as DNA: TGTGCCACCAGTGAGCCGAGGGAAGGCGGGGAGCTGTTTTTT.

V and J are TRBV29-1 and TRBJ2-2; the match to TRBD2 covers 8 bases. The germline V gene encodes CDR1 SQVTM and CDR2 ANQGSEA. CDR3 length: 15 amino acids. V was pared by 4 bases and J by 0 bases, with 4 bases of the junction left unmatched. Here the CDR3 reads CSVVAGSANTGELFF. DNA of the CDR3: TGCAGCGTTGTAGCGGGGAGCGCGAACACCGGGGAGCTGTTTTTT.

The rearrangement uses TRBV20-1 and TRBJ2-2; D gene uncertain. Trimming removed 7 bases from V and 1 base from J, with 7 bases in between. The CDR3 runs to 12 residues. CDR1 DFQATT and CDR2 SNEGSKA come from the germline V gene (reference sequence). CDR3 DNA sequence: TGCAGTGTAATCCTGAACACCGGGGAGCTGTTTTTT. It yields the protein CSVILNTGELFF.

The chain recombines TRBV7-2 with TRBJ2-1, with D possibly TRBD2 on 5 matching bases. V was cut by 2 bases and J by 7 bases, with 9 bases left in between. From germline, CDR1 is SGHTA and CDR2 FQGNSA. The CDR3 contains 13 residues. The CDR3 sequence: CASSLRDGNEQFF. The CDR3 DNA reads TGTGCCAGCAGCTTACGGGATGGTAATGAGCAGTTCTTC.

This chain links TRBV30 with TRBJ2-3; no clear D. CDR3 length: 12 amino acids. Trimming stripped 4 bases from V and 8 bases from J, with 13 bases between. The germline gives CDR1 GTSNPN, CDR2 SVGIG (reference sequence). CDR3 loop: CAWKVGELTQYF. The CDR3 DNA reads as TGTGCCTGGAAGGTTGGGGAACTTACGCAGTATTTT.

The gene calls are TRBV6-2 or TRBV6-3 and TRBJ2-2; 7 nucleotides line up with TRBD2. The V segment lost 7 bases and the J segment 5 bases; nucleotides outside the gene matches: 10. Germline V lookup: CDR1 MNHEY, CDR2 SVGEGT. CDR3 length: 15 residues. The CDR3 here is CASTPSGGGTGELFF. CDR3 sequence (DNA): TGTGCCAGCACCCCTAGCGGAGGAGGGACCGGGGAGCTGTTTTTT.

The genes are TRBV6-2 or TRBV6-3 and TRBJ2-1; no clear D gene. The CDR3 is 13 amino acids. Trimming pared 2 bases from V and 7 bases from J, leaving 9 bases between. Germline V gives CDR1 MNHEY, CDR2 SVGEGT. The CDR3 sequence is CASSYSAGNEQFF. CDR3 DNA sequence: TGTGCCAGCAGTTACAGCGCCGGGAATGAGCAGTTCTTC.

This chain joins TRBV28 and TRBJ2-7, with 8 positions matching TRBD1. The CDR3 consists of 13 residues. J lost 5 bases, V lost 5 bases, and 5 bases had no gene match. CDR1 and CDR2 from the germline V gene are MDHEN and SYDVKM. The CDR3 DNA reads TGTGCCAGCAGTCTTCTCAGGGGGCACGAGCAGTACTTC. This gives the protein CASSLLRGHEQYF.

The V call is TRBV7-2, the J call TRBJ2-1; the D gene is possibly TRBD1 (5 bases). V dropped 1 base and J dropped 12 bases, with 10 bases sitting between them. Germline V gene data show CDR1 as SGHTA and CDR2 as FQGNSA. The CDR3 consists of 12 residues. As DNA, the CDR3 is TGTGCCAGCAGCTTAGTAAGGGGTGGGCAGTTCTTC. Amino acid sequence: CASSLVRGGQFF.

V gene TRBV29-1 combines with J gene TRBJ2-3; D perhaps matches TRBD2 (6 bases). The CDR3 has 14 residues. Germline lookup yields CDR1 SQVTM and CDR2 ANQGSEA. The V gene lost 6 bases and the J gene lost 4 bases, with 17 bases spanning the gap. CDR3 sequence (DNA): TGCAGCGTGGCTTTTATGGGAGGTTCAGATACGCAGTATTTT. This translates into CSVAFMGGSDTQYF.

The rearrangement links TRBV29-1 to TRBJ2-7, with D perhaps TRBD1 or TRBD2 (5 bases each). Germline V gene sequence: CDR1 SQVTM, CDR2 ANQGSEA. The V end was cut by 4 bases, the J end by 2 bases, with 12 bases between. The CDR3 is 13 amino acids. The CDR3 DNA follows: TGCAGCGTTGCGGGGCAGGCAGCCTACGAGCAGTACTTC. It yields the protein CSVAGQAAYEQYF.

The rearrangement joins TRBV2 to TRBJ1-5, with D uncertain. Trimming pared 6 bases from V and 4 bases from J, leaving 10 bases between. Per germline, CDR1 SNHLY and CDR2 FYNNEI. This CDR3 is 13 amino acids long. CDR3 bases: TGTGCCAGCAGAGTTTGGGTAAATCAGCCCCAGCATTTT. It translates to CASRVWVNQPQHF.

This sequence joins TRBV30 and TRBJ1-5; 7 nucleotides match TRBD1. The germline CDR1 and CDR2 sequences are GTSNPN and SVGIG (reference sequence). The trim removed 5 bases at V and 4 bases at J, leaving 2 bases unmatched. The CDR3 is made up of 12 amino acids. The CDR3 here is CAWGTVNQPQHF. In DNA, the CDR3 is TGTGCCTGGGGGACAGTTAATCAGCCCCAGCATTTT.

The CDR3 bases are TGTGCCAGCAGCCAAACGAACACTGAAGCTTTCTTT. This translates into CASSQTNTEAFF. The J gene is TRBJ1-1, the V gene TRBV3-1; no reliable D call. This CDR3 has 12 amino acids. Trimming removed 2 bases at V and 1 base at J, with 2 bases between. Germline V CDR1 and CDR2: LGHDT, YNNKEL (reference sequence).

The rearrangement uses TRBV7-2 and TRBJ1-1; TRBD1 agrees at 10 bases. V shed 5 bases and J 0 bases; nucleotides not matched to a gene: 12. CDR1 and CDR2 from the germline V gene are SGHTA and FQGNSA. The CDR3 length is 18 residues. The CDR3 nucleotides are TGTGCCAGCAGCCTACGAGGGGGGACAGGGGCCTTGAACACTGAAGCTTTCTTT. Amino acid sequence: CASSLRGGTGALNTEAFF. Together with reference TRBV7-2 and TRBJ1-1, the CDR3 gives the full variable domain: GAGVSQSPSNKVTEKGKDVELRCDPISGHTALYWYRQSLGQGLEFLIYFQGNSAPDKSGLPSDRFSAERTGGSVSTLTIQRTQQEDSAVYLCASSLRGGTGALNTEAFFGQGTRLTVV.

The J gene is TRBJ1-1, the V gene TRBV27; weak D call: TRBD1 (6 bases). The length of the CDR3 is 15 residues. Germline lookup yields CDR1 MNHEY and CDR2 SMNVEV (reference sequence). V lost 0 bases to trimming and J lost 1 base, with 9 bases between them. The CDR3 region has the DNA TGTGCCAGCAGTTTATCGGGGGCAGGGAACACTGAAGCTTTCTTT. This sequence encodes CASSLSGAGNTEAFF.

CDR3 DNA sequence: TGCAGCGCTGGAGGTAGCGGGAGATCCTACAATGAGCAGTTCTTC. Its protein is CSAGGSGRSYNEQFF. The chain recombines TRBV29-1 with TRBJ2-1, with 9 bases aligning to TRBD2. Germline CDR1 and CDR2: SQVTM and ANQGSEA. J gave up 1 base and V 7 bases, and 8 bases lay outside the gene matches. The CDR3 has 15 residues.

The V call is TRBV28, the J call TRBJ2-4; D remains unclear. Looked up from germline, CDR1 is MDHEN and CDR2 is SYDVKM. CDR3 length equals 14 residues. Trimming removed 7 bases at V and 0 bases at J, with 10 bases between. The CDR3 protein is CASMEQLAKNIQYF. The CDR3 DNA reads TGTGCCAGCATGGAGCAGTTAGCCAAAAACATTCAGTACTTC.

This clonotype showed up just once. The CDR3 spells CASSAPGQSYEQYF. DNA of the CDR3: TGTGCCAGCAGCGCTCCGGGACAGAGCTACGAGCAGTACTTC. The rearrangement links TRBV28 to TRBJ2-7, with 7 bases aligning to TRBD1. This CDR3 has 14 amino acids. Germline V gene sequence: CDR1 MDHEN, CDR2 SYDVKM. The J segment lost 3 bases and the V segment lost 6 bases, leaving 8 bases of the junction unmatched.

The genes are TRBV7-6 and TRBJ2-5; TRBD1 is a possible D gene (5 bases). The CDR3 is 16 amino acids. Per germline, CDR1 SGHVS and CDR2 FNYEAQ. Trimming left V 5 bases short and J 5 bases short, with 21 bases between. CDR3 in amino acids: CASSPRYRQKEETQYF. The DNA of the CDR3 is TGTGCCAGCAGCCCCAGGTACAGGCAAAAGGAGGAGACCCAGTACTTC.

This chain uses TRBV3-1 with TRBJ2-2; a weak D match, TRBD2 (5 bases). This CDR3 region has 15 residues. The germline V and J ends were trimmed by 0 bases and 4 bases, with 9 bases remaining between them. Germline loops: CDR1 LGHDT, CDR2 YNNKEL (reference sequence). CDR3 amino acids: CASSQDLATTGELFF. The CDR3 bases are TGTGCCAGCAGCCAAGATCTAGCTACCACCGGGGAGCTGTTTTTT.

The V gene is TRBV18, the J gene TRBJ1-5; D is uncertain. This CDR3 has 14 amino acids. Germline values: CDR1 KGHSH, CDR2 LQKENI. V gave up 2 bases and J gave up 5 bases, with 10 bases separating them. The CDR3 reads CASSPSRRDQPQHF. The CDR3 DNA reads TGTGCCAGCTCACCATCGCGGAGAGATCAGCCCCAGCATTTT.

As DNA, the CDR3 is TGTGCCAGCAGTTCCGGGACTAGCCGTTTCTACGAGCAGTACTTC. This translates into CASSSGTSRFYEQYF. V and J are TRBV27 and TRBJ2-7; 9 bases align to TRBD2. V trimming: 4 bases; J trimming: 3 bases; junction bases outside the gene matches: 7. The germline gives CDR1 MNHEY, CDR2 SMNVEV (reference sequence). The CDR3 consists of 15 residues.

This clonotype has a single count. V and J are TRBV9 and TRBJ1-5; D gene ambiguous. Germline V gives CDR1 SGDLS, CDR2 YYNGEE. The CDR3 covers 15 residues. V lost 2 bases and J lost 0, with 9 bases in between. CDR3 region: CASSVLADSNQPQHF. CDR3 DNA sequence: TGTGCCAGCAGCGTTCTGGCGGATAGCAATCAGCCCCAGCATTTT.